The present T cell receptor beta chain was sequenced within a study of cytomegalovirus exposure and HLA in healthy donors. V shed 5 bases and J 8 bases; nucleotides not matched to a gene: 12. The length of the CDR3 is 16 residues. CDR1 is SGHVS, CDR2 FNYEAQ, per germline. For this clone: Its antigen is currently unknown.

General study points: Analyses of presence and absence presupposed an approximately uniform sequencing depth across donors.

The study ran its PCR with 60 Vbeta and 13 Jbeta primers. Some clones are missing from TCRdb's copy, which holds only in-frame ones; the method was immunoSEQ multiplex PCR. The table records around 140,000 clones, 80% of them present only once. The TCR originated in a man aged 40-49 years in good health and CMV-seronegative. Sequencing input: PBMCs. The rearrangement uses TRBV7-6 and TRBJ2-1; TRBD1 matches 10 bases. The DNA of the CDR3 is TGTGCCAGCAGCCTCCAGGTGTGGGACAGGGGCCATGAGCAGTTCTTC. It is translated as CASSLQVWDRGHEQFF.